A selection of T cell receptor beta chains follows, all from one sample in a study of low-dose radiotherapy and immunotherapy resistance in tumors. TCRdb called the reads again in MiXCR, with one record for every CDR3 protein. The repertoire holds 35,000 to 45,000 distinct CDR3 sequences, about 28% seen once, with about 3.7% in the top ten. The source material was PBMCs, sampled before treatment. These receptors all come from a male donor with gallbladder cancer. CDR3s include the opening cysteine and the closing phenylalanine or tryptophan. Each record gives: J gene, V gene, D gene, clone size, CDR3 protein, CDR3 DNA. D genes are given only for firm matches. Clone size is stated in some rows and not others, as once, few, many or a class when expanded.

j_call: TRBJ1-2; v_call: TRBV7-3; d_call: .; clone_size: many; cdr3_aa: CASSLIGPGGYTF; cdr3_nt: TGTGCCAGCAGCTTAATAGGGCCAGGAGGCTACACCTTC
j_call: TRBJ2-5; v_call: TRBV13; d_call: TRBD2; clone_size: .; cdr3_aa: CASSNGLVRETQYF; cdr3_nt: TGTGCCAGCAGCAACGGACTAGTTCGGGAGACCCAGTACTTC
j_call: TRBJ1-4; v_call: TRBV5-4; d_call: .; clone_size: once; cdr3_aa: CASSPDGYNEKLFF; cdr3_nt: TGTGCCAGCAGCCCTGACGGATATAATGAAAAACTGTTTTTT
j_call: TRBJ1-2; v_call: TRBV27; d_call: .; clone_size: many; cdr3_aa: CASSLRALKGGYTF; cdr3_nt: TGTGCCAGCAGTTTACGGGCCCTTAAGGGTGGCTACACCTTC
j_call: TRBJ2-2; v_call: TRBV6-2/TRBV6-3; d_call: .; clone_size: many; cdr3_aa: CASLQGTGELFF; cdr3_nt: TGTGCCAGTCTTCAGGGCACCGGGGAGCTGTTTTTT
j_call: TRBJ2-1; v_call: TRBV7-2; d_call: .; clone_size: many; cdr3_aa: CASSRGHGVSLDEQFF; cdr3_nt: TGTGCCAGCAGTCGCGGGCACGGGGTTAGTTTAGATGAGCAGTTCTTC
j_call: TRBJ2-7; v_call: TRBV28; d_call: .; clone_size: .; cdr3_aa: CASRKNDYEQYF; cdr3_nt: TGTGCCAGCAGGAAGAACGACTACGAGCAGTACTTC
j_call: TRBJ2-3; v_call: TRBV5-1; d_call: TRBD2; clone_size: many; cdr3_aa: CASSRAGDGTQYF; cdr3_nt: TGCGCCAGCAGCCGGGCGGGAGACGGTACGCAGTATTTT
j_call: TRBJ1-5; v_call: TRBV6-4; d_call: .; clone_size: many; cdr3_aa: CASSERGLGQPQHF; cdr3_nt: TGTGCCAGCAGTGAGCGGGGCTTGGGGCAGCCCCAGCATTTT
j_call: TRBJ2-1; v_call: TRBV19; d_call: .; clone_size: many; cdr3_aa: CASSASGLPGRSSSYNEQFF; cdr3_nt: TGTGCCAGTAGTGCCTCTGGGCTCCCAGGCCGGTCGAGCTCCTACAATGAGCAGTTCTTC
j_call: TRBJ2-1; v_call: TRBV7-2; d_call: .; clone_size: many; cdr3_aa: CASSLVGGEQFF; cdr3_nt: TGTGCCAGCAGCTTAGTAGGGGGGGAGCAGTTCTTC
j_call: TRBJ1-4; v_call: TRBV28; d_call: TRBD1; clone_size: .; cdr3_aa: CASSKHDRDLNEKLFF; cdr3_nt: TGTGCCAGCAGCAAACATGACAGGGACCTTAATGAAAAACTGTTTTTT
j_call: TRBJ1-1; v_call: TRBV4-2; d_call: .; clone_size: .; cdr3_aa: CASSPVTANTEAFF; cdr3_nt: TGTGCCAGCAGCCCGGTGACAGCGAACACTGAAGCTTTCTTT
j_call: TRBJ1-6; v_call: TRBV27; d_call: .; clone_size: many; cdr3_aa: CASSLSWSENSPLHF; cdr3_nt: TGTGCCAGCAGTTTAAGTTGGTCAGAAAATTCACCCCTCCACTTT
j_call: TRBJ1-2; v_call: TRBV19; d_call: .; clone_size: many; cdr3_aa: CASVREGYGYTF; cdr3_nt: TGTGCCAGCGTCAGGGAAGGCTATGGCTACACCTTC
j_call: TRBJ2-1; v_call: TRBV28; d_call: .; clone_size: once; cdr3_aa: CASSSTSHVVNEQFF; cdr3_nt: TGTGCCAGCAGTTCCACTAGCCATGTCGTCAATGAGCAGTTCTTC
j_call: TRBJ2-7; v_call: TRBV4-1; d_call: .; clone_size: many; cdr3_aa: CASSRGDQYF; cdr3_nt: TGCGCCAGCAGCCGGGGGGACCAGTACTTC
j_call: TRBJ1-2; v_call: TRBV14; d_call: .; clone_size: many; cdr3_aa: CASSPPGRTANYGYTF; cdr3_nt: TGTGCCAGCAGCCCCCCGGGACGGACAGCTAACTATGGCTACACCTTC
j_call: TRBJ2-2; v_call: TRBV7-9; d_call: TRBD1; clone_size: many; cdr3_aa: CAYDRVVVGELFF; cdr3_nt: TGTGCCTACGACAGGGTTGTGGTCGGGGAGCTGTTTTTT
j_call: TRBJ2-1; v_call: TRBV10-3; d_call: .; clone_size: many; cdr3_aa: CAISGLANEQFF; cdr3_nt: TGTGCCATCAGTGGCCTAGCGAATGAGCAGTTCTTC
j_call: TRBJ2-7; v_call: TRBV11-2; d_call: .; clone_size: .; cdr3_aa: CASSRGTDPAEQYF; cdr3_nt: TGTGCCAGCTCCCGAGGGACGGATCCAGCCGAGCAGTACTTC
j_call: TRBJ1-4; v_call: TRBV29-1; d_call: .; clone_size: many; cdr3_aa: CSVEIYSDSTNEKLFF; cdr3_nt: TGCAGCGTTGAAATTTACTCAGACTCAACTAATGAAAAACTGTTTTTT
j_call: TRBJ2-3; v_call: TRBV3-1; d_call: .; clone_size: many; cdr3_aa: CASSPSSGHLSTDTQYF; cdr3_nt: TGTGCCAGCAGCCCAAGTTCGGGACACCTAAGCACAGATACGCAGTATTTT
j_call: TRBJ1-1; v_call: TRBV6-5; d_call: TRBD1; clone_size: .; cdr3_aa: CASTKTGGMNTEAFF; cdr3_nt: TGTGCCAGCACCAAGACAGGGGGGATGAACACTGAAGCTTTCTTT
j_call: TRBJ1-6; v_call: TRBV5-1; d_call: .; clone_size: few; cdr3_aa: CASSQGQNNSPLHF; cdr3_nt: TGCGCCAGCAGCCAAGGACAGAATAATTCACCCCTCCACTTT
j_call: TRBJ1-2; v_call: TRBV6-8; d_call: .; clone_size: .; cdr3_aa: CASSEYMGAGDYGYTF; cdr3_nt: TGTGCCAGCAGTGAATATATGGGCGCAGGTGACTATGGCTACACCTTC
j_call: TRBJ1-3; v_call: TRBV6-6; d_call: .; clone_size: few; cdr3_aa: CASSQVFGGANTIYF; cdr3_nt: TGTGCCAGCAGTCAAGTTTTTGGGGGGGCAAACACCATATATTTT
j_call: TRBJ2-3; v_call: TRBV19; d_call: TRBD2; clone_size: few; cdr3_aa: CASSLSGLAGGSDTQYF; cdr3_nt: TGTGCCAGTAGTCTCTCGGGACTAGCGGGAGGTTCAGATACGCAGTATTTT
j_call: TRBJ1-3; v_call: TRBV28; d_call: .; clone_size: .; cdr3_aa: CATTFPGNPSGNTIYF; cdr3_nt: TGTGCCACCACCTTTCCAGGCAACCCCTCTGGAAACACCATATATTTT
j_call: TRBJ1-1; v_call: TRBV2; d_call: .; clone_size: few; cdr3_aa: CASSGPGNTEAFF; cdr3_nt: TGTGCCAGCAGTGGACCGGGGAACACTGAAGCTTTCTTT
j_call: TRBJ2-7; v_call: TRBV29-1; d_call: .; clone_size: many; cdr3_aa: CSVVATVEQYF; cdr3_nt: TGCAGCGTTGTGGCAACCGTCGAGCAGTACTTC
j_call: TRBJ2-3; v_call: TRBV9; d_call: .; clone_size: many; cdr3_aa: CASSASVSTDTQYF; cdr3_nt: TGTGCCAGCAGCGCTAGCGTAAGCACAGATACGCAGTATTTT
j_call: TRBJ2-7; v_call: TRBV28; d_call: .; clone_size: medium-sized; cdr3_aa: CASSLGGQGSSEQYF; cdr3_nt: TGTGCCAGCAGTTTAGGTGGACAAGGCTCGTCCGAGCAGTACTTC
j_call: TRBJ2-3; v_call: TRBV7-8; d_call: TRBD2; clone_size: .; cdr3_aa: CASNQLAGRQYF; cdr3_nt: TGTGCCAGCAACCAACTAGCGGGAAGGCAGTATTTT
j_call: TRBJ2-7; v_call: TRBV29-1; d_call: .; clone_size: .; cdr3_aa: CSADGGANEQYF; cdr3_nt: TGCAGTGCAGACGGAGGAGCCAACGAGCAGTACTTC
j_call: TRBJ2-3; v_call: TRBV3-1; d_call: .; clone_size: many; cdr3_aa: CASSQEVTVGRTDTQYF; cdr3_nt: TGTGCCAGCAGCCAAGAAGTCACGGTGGGTCGGACAGATACGCAGTATTTT
j_call: TRBJ2-5; v_call: TRBV7-2; d_call: .; clone_size: medium-sized; cdr3_aa: CASSLAGGIGETQYF; cdr3_nt: TGTGCCAGCAGCTTAGCCGGGGGCATTGGAGAGACCCAGTACTTC
j_call: TRBJ1-6; v_call: TRBV15; d_call: .; clone_size: .; cdr3_aa: CATSRDSAPLHF; cdr3_nt: TGTGCCACCAGCAGAGATTCAGCACCCCTCCACTTT
j_call: TRBJ2-5; v_call: TRBV29-1; d_call: .; clone_size: many; cdr3_aa: CSVEDLREETQYF; cdr3_nt: TGCAGCGTTGAAGATTTAAGGGAGGAGACCCAGTACTTC
j_call: TRBJ1-1; v_call: TRBV12-3/TRBV12-4; d_call: .; clone_size: many; cdr3_aa: CASSFRGTTNTEAFF; cdr3_nt: TGTGCCAGCAGTTTTAGGGGCACTACGAACACTGAAGCTTTCTTT
j_call: TRBJ2-7; v_call: TRBV2; d_call: .; clone_size: .; cdr3_aa: CASSVFRPPGLEQYF; cdr3_nt: TGTGCCAGCAGTGTCTTTAGGCCCCCTGGGCTCGAGCAGTACTTC
j_call: TRBJ2-3; v_call: TRBV28; d_call: TRBD2; clone_size: many; cdr3_aa: CASSLSGGYTDTQYF; cdr3_nt: TGTGCCAGCAGTCTTAGCGGGGGTTACACAGATACGCAGTATTTT
j_call: TRBJ2-2; v_call: TRBV9; d_call: TRBD2; clone_size: .; cdr3_aa: CASSVTSGDVGGELFF; cdr3_nt: TGTGCCAGCAGCGTAACCAGCGGGGATGTTGGCGGGGAGCTGTTTTTT
j_call: TRBJ2-1; v_call: TRBV4-1; d_call: TRBD2; clone_size: once; cdr3_aa: CASSQAGLAVIYNEQFF; cdr3_nt: TGCGCCAGCAGCCAAGCGGGACTAGCGGTTATCTACAATGAGCAGTTCTTC
j_call: TRBJ2-7; v_call: TRBV2; d_call: .; clone_size: many; cdr3_aa: CASSEAKLQKSSYEQYF; cdr3_nt: TGTGCCAGCAGTGAAGCCAAACTACAGAAGAGCTCCTACGAGCAGTACTTC
j_call: TRBJ2-1; v_call: TRBV2; d_call: .; clone_size: .; cdr3_aa: CASSQRGGQGPRGYNEQFF; cdr3_nt: TGTGCCAGCAGCCAACGCGGTGGGCAGGGCCCCCGGGGTTACAATGAGCAGTTCTTC
j_call: TRBJ2-5; v_call: TRBV2; d_call: .; clone_size: once; cdr3_aa: CASKRLETQYF; cdr3_nt: TGTGCCAGCAAACGTCTAGAGACCCAGTACTTC
j_call: TRBJ2-4; v_call: TRBV5-6; d_call: TRBD1; clone_size: many; cdr3_aa: CASSSGTGKNIQYF; cdr3_nt: TGTGCCAGCAGCTCCGGGACAGGAAAAAACATTCAGTACTTC
j_call: TRBJ1-5; v_call: TRBV27; d_call: .; clone_size: many; cdr3_aa: CASSLIGGNQPQHF; cdr3_nt: TGTGCCAGCAGTTTAATTGGCGGGAATCAGCCCCAGCATTTT
j_call: TRBJ1-3; v_call: TRBV6-8; d_call: .; clone_size: few; cdr3_aa: CASSYGAGPGNTIYF; cdr3_nt: TGTGCCAGCAGTTACGGAGCAGGGCCTGGAAACACCATATATTTT
j_call: TRBJ2-7; v_call: TRBV11-2; d_call: .; clone_size: many; cdr3_aa: CASSLAGPYEQYF; cdr3_nt: TGTGCCAGCAGCTTAGCAGGACCCTACGAGCAGTACTTC
j_call: TRBJ2-7; v_call: TRBV6-2/TRBV6-3; d_call: .; clone_size: many; cdr3_aa: CASSIGTFPYEQYF; cdr3_nt: TGTGCCAGCAGTATCGGGACATTTCCCTACGAGCAGTACTTC